The rows below give T cell receptor beta chains drawn from one sample of a study of blood T cell repertoires in COVID-19. Here immunoSEQ multiplex PCR was the method, and the copy in TCRdb shows in-frame clones only, minus some. The table has about 410,000 clones, around nine tenths seen once; the top ten hold about 1.6%. The specimen sequenced was peripheral blood. The receptors come from a middle-aged woman with COVID-19, enrolled during active disease. Each CDR3 is given with its conserved first and last residue. Each record gives: V gene, J gene, CDR3 protein.

TRBV15,TRBJ1-5,CATSRGGSNQPQHF
TRBV7-2,TRBJ1-5,CASSLGTGRNQPQHF
TRBV18,TRBJ1-1,CASSPSGVMNTEAFF
TRBV21-1,TRBJ2-3,CASSKYDRWSTDTQYF
TRBV5-1,TRBJ2-1,CASSFNPRTSGGVSYNEQFF
TRBV6-6,TRBJ1-2,CASTLPDTNYGYTF
TRBV28,TRBJ1-4,CASGPPGWGSEKLFF
TRBV27,TRBJ2-2,CASSLSAATSGSTGELFF
TRBV27,TRBJ2-1,CASRTTPAGGPSEQFF
TRBV18,TRBJ1-1,CASSPPDIRDIRNTEAFF
TRBV9,TRBJ1-4,CASSPRAATNEKLFF
TRBV30,TRBJ1-1,CASGRLNTEAFF
TRBV19,TRBJ1-3,CASSSSPGNTIYF
TRBV12-5,TRBJ2-3,CASGSGTGRLVTQYF
TRBV14,TRBJ1-6,CASSQKTGPSSYNSPLHF
TRBV4-1,TRBJ1-2,CASSQDPTAAALRGGYTF
TRBV3-1/TRBV3-2,TRBJ2-7,CASSHANRDEQYF
TRBV27,TRBJ1-5,CASSRGGGQPQHF
TRBV4-1,TRBJ2-1,CASSQSLESSYNEQFF
TRBV3-1/TRBV3-2,TRBJ1-3,CASTTNRRDRGHRTGNTIYF
TRBV6-5,TRBJ1-2,CASRATGGGYGYTF
TRBV19,TRBJ1-3,CASRGPSSRRNTIYF
TRBV21-1,TRBJ1-1,CASSKGEFEAFF
TRBV5-1,TRBJ2-2,CASSSRTGESTGELFF
TRBV10-2,TRBJ1-1,CASRPRTGTNTEAFF
TRBV7-2,TRBJ2-7,CASSLGQITYEQYF
TRBV7-8,TRBJ1-5,CASSPTRVYSNQPQHF
TRBV19,TRBJ1-2,CASSTPGTGNYGYTF
TRBV6-2/TRBV6-3,TRBJ1-5,CASSTGQGKGVGNQPQHF